These T cell receptor beta chains were read from a single sample in a study of blood T cell repertoires in COVID-19. TCRdb's copy holds only in-frame clones and misses some; the assay was immunoSEQ multiplex PCR. The data contain approximately 35,000 clones, less than 80% of them singletons. Source material: peripheral blood. These receptors came from a man aged 80 or over with acute or convalescent COVID-19. The CDR3 runs from the conserved cysteine through the conserved F or W. A D gene is named only where the DNA matches it firmly. Clone size is given for some rows only: seen once, a few or many times, or a class if the clone is expanded.

d_gene,abundance,v_gene,j_gene,CDR3nt,CDR3aa
TRBD1,-,TRBV19,TRBJ1-6,TGTGCCAGTAGTAAGCCTCCGGGACAGGGAGTCAGTTCACCCCTCCACTTT,CASSKPPGQGVSSPLHF
-,-,TRBV7-2,TRBJ2-5,TGTGCCAGCAGCTTAGAGCTAAAGGAGACCCAGTACTTC,CASSLELKETQYF
TRBD1,-,TRBV7-2,TRBJ1-6,TGTGCCAGCAGCTCCCGGGACAGGGGGCAAGCACCCCTCCACTTT,CASSSRDRGQAPLHF
-,-,TRBV5-1,TRBJ1-1,TGCGCCAGCAGCTTGTTACCAGGGGAGGGTAACGAAGCTTTCTTT,CASSLLPGEGNEAFF
-,-,TRBV6-1,TRBJ1-2,TGTGCCAGCAGTGAAGGTGGAGGTCAAGCTAACTATGGCTACACCTTC,CASSEGGGQANYGYTF
-,once,TRBV10-3,TRBJ1-1,TGTGCCATCAGCCCACAGAACACTGAAGCTTTCTTT,CAISPQNTEAFF
TRBD1,once,TRBV7-6,TRBJ1-1,TGTGCCAGCAGCTTAAGGGGGCCGAACACTGAAGCTTTCTTT,CASSLRGPNTEAFF
TRBD2,-,TRBV6-2/TRBV6-3,TRBJ2-1,TGTGCCAGCAGTTACGGTCGGCGGGGGAGCAATGAGCAGTTCTTC,CASSYGRRGSNEQFF
TRBD1,-,TRBV6-1,TRBJ1-2,TGTGCCAGCAGTGAATTCTCAGGGGGAGGCTTCTATGGCTACACCTTC,CASSEFSGGGFYGYTF
TRBD1,-,TRBV5-1,TRBJ1-2,TGCGCCAGCAGCCCGCGGACAGGGCTAAACTATGGCTACACCTTC,CASSPRTGLNYGYTF
-,many,TRBV29-1,TRBJ1-1,TGCAGCTCTAGACAGCTAGGTAAGAACACTGAAGCTTTCTTT,CSSRQLGKNTEAFF
TRBD1,-,TRBV6-5,TRBJ1-5,TGTGCCAGCAGTATGGACAGGGCGGGTTCTCAGCCCCAGCATTTT,CASSMDRAGSQPQHF
TRBD1,-,TRBV5-1,TRBJ2-7,TGCGCCAGCAGCCCGACAGGGGCCGAGCAGTACTTC,CASSPTGAEQYF